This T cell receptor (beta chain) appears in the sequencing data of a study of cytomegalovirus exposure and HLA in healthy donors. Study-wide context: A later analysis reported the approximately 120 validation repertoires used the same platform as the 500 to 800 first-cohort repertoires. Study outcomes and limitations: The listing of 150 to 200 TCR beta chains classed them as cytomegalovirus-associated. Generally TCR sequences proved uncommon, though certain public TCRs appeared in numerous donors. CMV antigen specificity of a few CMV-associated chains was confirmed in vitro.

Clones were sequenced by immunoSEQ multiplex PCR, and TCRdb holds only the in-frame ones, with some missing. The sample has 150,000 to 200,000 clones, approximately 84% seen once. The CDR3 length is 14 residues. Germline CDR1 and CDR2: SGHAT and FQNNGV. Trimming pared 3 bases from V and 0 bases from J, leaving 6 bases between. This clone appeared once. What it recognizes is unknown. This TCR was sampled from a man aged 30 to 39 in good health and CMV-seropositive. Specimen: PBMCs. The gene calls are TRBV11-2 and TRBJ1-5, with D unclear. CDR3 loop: CASSFRGSNQPQHF. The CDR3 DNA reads TGTGCCAGCAGCTTTCGGGGTAGCAATCAGCCCCAGCATTTT.